This T cell receptor beta chain was sequenced for a study of cytomegalovirus exposure and HLA in healthy donors. This PCR relied on a set of 60 Vbeta primers and 13 Jbeta primers. Clones were read by immunoSEQ multiplex PCR, and TCRdb kept only the in-frame ones, dropping some. Here the sample table reports 90,000 to 120,000 clones. Overall study findings and caveats: What TCR beta sequences reportedly achieved was accurate prediction of HLA-A and HLA-B alleles in most subjects. Among TCR beta chains, those listed as cytomegalovirus-associated numbered about 160.

Remarks on this clone: The antigen is not known.

V was cut by 6 bases and J by 2 bases, with 7 bases left in between. CDR3 length: 12 residues. Germline V gene sequence: CDR1 MNHEY, CDR2 SVGAGI. Sequencing was carried out using PBMCs. The sequence derives from a man aged 50 to 59 in good health and CMV-seronegative. The chain links TRBV6-5 to TRBJ1-2; D remains unclear. The CDR3 reads CASRELNYGYTF. The CDR3 nucleotides read TGTGCCAGCAGAGAGCTCAACTATGGCTACACCTTC.